In this sample, the clone carrying this T cell receptor (beta chain) turned up once. The antigen remains unidentified. The ends lost 8 bases at V and 1 base at J; junction bases unmatched: 7. This CDR3 is built from 14 residues. Germline values: CDR1 SGHTA, CDR2 FQGNSA. The data stem from a study of radiotherapy plus CTLA-4 blockade in lung cancer. On the study more broadly: Among enrolled patients, under 20% responded and about 34% achieved disease control.

The study's findings and limits: Radiotherapy plus ipilimumab was followed by expansion in blood of tumor-derived TCR clones. It was early blood T cell clone dynamics, with interferon-beta, that reportedly best predicted response.

Using immunoSEQ multiplex PCR, the repertoire was profiled, and TCRdb retains in-frame clones only, with some absent. The table shows tens of thousands of clones, with 60% to 80% occurring only once. J is TRBJ2-7 and V is TRBV7-2; 8 nucleotides align to TRBD2. This material consisted of peripheral blood, taken from a patient treated with radiotherapy plus ipilimumab. This receptor was identified in a human donor with non-small cell lung cancer whose response to radiotherapy plus ipilimumab could not be evaluated. CDR3 sequence (DNA): TGTGCCAGCGAAAGCGGGAGAGATTCCTACGAGCAGTACTTC. Encoded protein: CASESGRDSYEQYF.